This T cell receptor (beta chain) was captured in a study of regulatory T cells in long-lasting Graves disease. General observations from the study: Persistent disease samples used TRBV28, TRBJ1-2 and TRBJ2-5 preferentially.

Construction of the TCR beta libraries employed iRepertoire HTBI primers in conjunction with Arm-PCR of CDR3 regions. From the multiplex PCR reads, TCRdb called clonotypes with MiXCR, one entry per CDR3 protein. Counted here are a few hundred thousand distinct CDR3 sequences, around a fifth occurring once; the ten biggest clones make up around 13%. The sample's time point: persistent/refractory GD, antithyroid drugs over 5 years with positive TRAb. PBMC RNA was the source of the TCR library. This clonotype appeared many times. Antigen: not known. Germline V gives CDR1 MNHEY, CDR2 SVGEGT. CDR3 length: 12 amino acids. V shed 7 bases and J shed 3 bases, with 6 bases lying between them.

This specimen consisted of peripheral blood mononuclear cells (PBMCs), obtained when the disease was refractory, from a patient treated with antithyroid drugs. V gene TRBV6-2 or TRBV6-3 combines with J gene TRBJ2-2, with D possibly matching TRBD1 (6 bases). This clonotype originated in a female donor with Graves disease. The CDR3 bases are TGTGCCAGCACAGGGGACACCGGGGAGCTGTTTTTT. It encodes CASTGDTGELFF.